These 18 T cell receptor beta chains were sequenced from one sample in a study of beta chain features in type 1 diabetes. Study-wide findings and caveats: Moderate but significant shortening of TCRB CDR3s was recorded in all four CD4+ subsets from Type 1 diabetes patients.

These receptors have no known antigen. TCRB transcripts that were expressed got sequenced, as all of the isolated RNA had been reverse transcribed. TCRdb's copy holds only in-frame clones and misses some; the assay was immunoSEQ multiplex PCR. Among hundreds of thousands of clones listed, over 13% were seen once. The sequencing input was naive CD4+ T cells from blood. These receptors were obtained from a man aged 18 to 29 with type 1 diabetes.

The sample holds a few counts of this clone. The chain joins TRBV27 to TRBJ2-7, with a weak D call TRBD1 (6 bases). Per the germline V gene, CDR1 is MNHEY and CDR2 is SMNVEV (reference sequence). The CDR3 is 16 amino acids. V was pared by 4 bases and J by 2 bases, with 18 bases between. The CDR3 bases are TGTGCCAGCAGTTCAGGATCTACAGGGCAGGCCTACGAGCAGTACTTC. It specifies CASSSGSTGQAYEQYF.

There are a few counts of this clone. The V call is TRBV7-9, the J call TRBJ1-2; tentative D call: TRBD1 (5 bases). This CDR3 has 15 amino acids. V was pared by 5 bases and J by 6 bases, with 19 bases between. The germline CDR1 and CDR2 sequences are SEHNR and FQNEAQ (reference sequence). Written as DNA, the CDR3 is TGTGCCAGCAGCCCCGGGACGGATTTTTTAGATGGCTACACCTTC. It codes for CASSPGTDFLDGYTF.

The chain uses TRBV30 and TRBJ2-1; 7 positions agree with TRBD2. Germline CDR1 GTSNPN, CDR2 SVGIG (reference sequence). J lost 0 bases, V lost 1 base, and 6 bases had no gene match. The CDR3 contains 16 residues. CDR3 DNA: TGTGCCTGGAGTGCTTCATGGGGGGGCTCCTACAATGAGCAGTTCTTC. Encoded protein: CAWSASWGGSYNEQFF. Combining the CDR3 with reference TRBV30 and TRBJ2-1 gives the whole variable domain SQTIHQWPATLVQPVGSPLSLECTVEGTSNPNLYWYRQAAGRGLQLLFYSVGIGQISSEVPQNLSASRPQDRQFILSSKKLLLSDSGFYLCAWSASWGGSYNEQFFGPGTRLTVL.

The rearrangement uses TRBV4-1 and TRBJ1-5; no definite D call. This CDR3 has 13 residues. Deletions cut 4 bases from V and 6 bases from J, with 10 bases between. Germline V gene data show CDR1 as MGHRA and CDR2 as YSYEKL. CDR3 nucleotides: TGCGCCAGCAGCCGCTCTTCGTTTCAGCCCCAGCATTTT. This translates into CASSRSSFQPQHF.

This clone was observed a handful of times. The chain combines TRBV10-3 with TRBJ2-7; 7 bases fit TRBD1. Germline V gene data show CDR1 as ENHRY and CDR2 as SYGVKD. After removal of 7 bases from V and 2 bases from J, the junction contained 5 bases not matched to a gene. CDR3 length: 13 amino acids. The CDR3 is CAITLGTAYEQYF. The CDR3 bases are TGTGCCATCACACTCGGGACAGCCTACGAGCAGTACTTC.

V gene TRBV10-3 combines with J gene TRBJ2-7; 8 bases line up with TRBD2. Germline V gene data show CDR1 as ENHRY and CDR2 as SYGVKD. V shed 6 bases and J 4 bases; nucleotides not matched to a gene: 5. The CDR3 is made up of 13 amino acids. The CDR3 loop is CAISQRETYEQYF. DNA for the CDR3: TGTGCCATCAGCCAGCGGGAGACTTACGAGCAGTACTTC.

This clone was picked up a small number of times. Distinct nucleotide sequences in the sample also encode this CDR3. The chain joins TRBV9 to TRBJ2-3; TRBD1 agrees at 7 bases. The germline V gene encodes CDR1 SGDLS and CDR2 YYNGEE. CDR3 length: 14 amino acids. The J segment lost 3 bases and the V segment lost 3 bases, leaving 4 bases of the junction unmatched. The CDR3 nucleotides read TGTGCCAGCAGCGCCACAGGGGATACAGATACGCAGTATTTT. Its protein product is CASSATGDTDTQYF.

This clone occurred a few times. This chain joins TRBV7-9 and TRBJ1-1; 12 bases are a match to TRBD1. From germline, CDR1 is SEHNR and CDR2 FQNEAQ (reference sequence). The CDR3 sequence is 15 residues long. V shed 6 bases and J 2 bases; nucleotides not matched to a gene: 4. This CDR3 reads CASRGQGAGNTEAFF. In nucleotides, the CDR3 is TGTGCCAGCAGGGGACAGGGGGCTGGTAACACTGAAGCTTTCTTT.

This clone was detected a few times. The same CDR3 is also encoded by other DNA sequences in this sample. The gene calls are TRBV28 and TRBJ1-5, with 8 bases that match TRBD1. Germline lookup yields CDR1 MDHEN and CDR2 SYDVKM. The V and J ends lost 2 bases and 6 bases, in that order; junction bases with no gene match: 3. The CDR3 spans 14 residues. CDR3 in DNA: TGTGCCAGCAGTTTAGGACAGGGTAGTCAGCCCCAGCATTTT. Its translation: CASSLGQGSQPQHF.

The rearrangement uses TRBV28 and TRBJ2-3; D not certain. V lost 2 bases and J 4 bases, leaving 19 bases between the germline ends. This CDR3 is 17 amino acids long. Germline assignment: CDR1 MDHEN and CDR2 SYDVKM. The CDR3 sequence is CASSLLSLLILPDTQYF. CDR3 nucleotides: TGTGCCAGCAGTTTACTCAGCCTCCTAATTCTGCCAGATACGCAGTATTTT. The full variable domain, its missing parts supplied by reference TRBV28 and TRBJ2-3, is DVKVTQSSRYLVKRTGEKVFLECVQDMDHENMFWYRQDPGLGLRLIYFSYDVKMKEKGDIPEGYSVSREKKERFSLILESASTNQTSMYLCASSLLSLLILPDTQYFGPGTRLTVL.

V and J are TRBV5-1 and TRBJ1-4; 10 positions agree with TRBD1. The V segment lost 4 bases and the J segment 0 bases; nucleotides outside the gene matches: 3. Germline loops: CDR1 SGHRS, CDR2 YFSETQ. The length of the CDR3 is 16 residues. The CDR3 nucleotides are TGCGCCAGCAGCATCGGACAGGGGGCAACTAATGAAAAACTGTTTTTT. Translation: CASSIGQGATNEKLFF. The whole variable domain, filled in from reference TRBV5-1 and TRBJ1-4, reads KAGVTQTPRYLIKTRGQQVTLSCSPISGHRSVSWYQQTPGQGLQFLFEYFSETQRNKGNFPGRFSGRQFSNSRSEMNVSTLELGDSALYLCASSIGQGATNEKLFFGSGTQLSVL.

The chain is built from TRBV28 and TRBJ2-6; a possible D gene is TRBD1 (5 bases). Trimming pared 1 base from V and 2 bases from J, leaving 6 bases between. Germline lookup yields CDR1 MDHEN and CDR2 SYDVKM. This CDR3 spans 15 amino acids. CDR3 coding DNA: TGTGCCAGCAGTTTATTGGGGCCTGGGGCCAACGTCCTGACTTTC. It yields the protein CASSLLGPGANVLTF.

This clone has only a few counts. The chain joins TRBV7-2 to TRBJ2-1; 9 nucleotides align to TRBD1. The CDR3 runs to 13 residues. V lost 4 bases to trimming and J lost 10 bases; unmatched junction nucleotides: 5. Germline CDR1 and CDR2: SGHTA and FQGNSA. The CDR3 nucleotides are TGTGCCAGCAGCTCCTACAGGGGGCAGGAGCAGTTCTTC. As protein: CASSSYRGQEQFF. Filled out from reference TRBV7-2 and TRBJ2-1, the complete variable domain reads GAGVSQSPSNKVTEKGKDVELRCDPISGHTALYWYRQSLGQGLEFLIYFQGNSAPDKSGLPSDRFSAERTGGSVSTLTIQRTQQEDSAVYLCASSSYRGQEQFFGPGTRLTVL.

The table lists this clone with a few counts. Different DNA sequences within this sample yield the same CDR3. This chain joins TRBV2 and TRBJ2-2; D is perhaps TRBD1 or TRBD2 (5 bases each). CDR3 length equals 13 residues. V was clipped by 4 bases and J by 6 bases, with 9 bases between them. The germline V gene has CDR1 SNHLY and CDR2 FYNNEI. CDR3 residues: CASSVRGAGELFF. The CDR3 DNA reads as TGTGCCAGCAGTGTGCGAGGGGCCGGGGAGCTGTTTTTT. Based on the CDR3 plus reference TRBV2 and TRBJ2-2, the full variable domain is EPEVTQTPSHQVTQMGQEVILRCVPISNHLYFYWYRQILGQKVEFLVSFYNNEISEKSEIFDDQFSVERPDGSNFTLKIRSTKLEDSAMYFCASSVRGAGELFFGEGSRLTVL.

This clone was seen only a few times. The J gene is TRBJ1-1, the V gene TRBV4-1; D unresolved. This CDR3 region has 15 residues. Germline-derived CDR1 and CDR2 are MGHRA and YSYEKL. Trimming pared 2 bases from V and 5 bases from J, leaving 15 bases between. CDR3: CASSQTQEGRTEAFF. The CDR3 DNA sequence: TGCGCCAGCAGCCAAACGCAGGAAGGGAGGACTGAAGCTTTCTTT.

The J gene is TRBJ1-5, the V gene TRBV9; no definite D call. Trimming left V 4 bases short and J 1 base short, with 9 bases between. Germline CDR1 SGDLS, CDR2 YYNGEE. The CDR3 has 14 residues. The CDR3 coding sequence is TGTGCCAGCAGCCCAGCGAGGAGCAATCAGCCCCAGCATTTT. It encodes CASSPARSNQPQHF.

This clone appeared a few times. This chain uses TRBV18 with TRBJ2-7; tentatively, D is TRBD2 (5 bases). V was shortened by 0 bases and J by 2 bases, with 11 bases between the two germline ends. Per the germline V gene, CDR1 is KGHSH and CDR2 is LQKENI. The length of the CDR3 is 15 residues. CDR3 in amino acids: CASSPPGSSAYEQYF. Here the CDR3 DNA reads TGTGCCAGCTCACCACCGGGGAGCAGTGCCTACGAGCAGTACTTC.

This chain links TRBV13 with TRBJ1-2; 8 nucleotides line up with TRBD1. V lost 5 bases, J lost 8 bases, and 7 bases stayed unmatched. CDR3 length: 13 residues. CDR1 and CDR2 from the germline V gene are PRHDT and FYEKMQ (reference sequence). CDR3: CASSLTGAGGYTF. The CDR3 DNA is TGTGCCAGCAGCCTGACAGGGGCGGGAGGCTACACCTTC.